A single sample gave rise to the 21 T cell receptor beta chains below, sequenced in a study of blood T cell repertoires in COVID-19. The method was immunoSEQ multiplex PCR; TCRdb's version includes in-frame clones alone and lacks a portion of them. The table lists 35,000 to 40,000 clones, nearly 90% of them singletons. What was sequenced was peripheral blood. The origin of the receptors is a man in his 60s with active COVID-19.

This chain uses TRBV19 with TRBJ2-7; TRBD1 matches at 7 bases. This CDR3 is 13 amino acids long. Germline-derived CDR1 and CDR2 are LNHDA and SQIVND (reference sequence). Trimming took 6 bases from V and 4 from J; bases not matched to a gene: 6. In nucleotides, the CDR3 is TGTGCCAGTAGCCCTACAGGGGATTACGAGCAGTACTTC. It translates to CASSPTGDYEQYF. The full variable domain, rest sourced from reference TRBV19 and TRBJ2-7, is DGGITQSPKYLFRKEGQNVTLSCEQNLNHDAMYWYRQDPGQGLRLIYYSQIVNDFQKGDIAEGYSVSREKKESFPLTVTSAQKNPTAFYLCASSPTGDYEQYFGPGTRLTVT.

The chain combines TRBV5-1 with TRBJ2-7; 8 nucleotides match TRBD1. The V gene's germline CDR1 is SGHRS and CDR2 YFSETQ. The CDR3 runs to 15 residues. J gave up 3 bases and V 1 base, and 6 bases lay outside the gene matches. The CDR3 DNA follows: TGCGCCAGCAGCTTGATCGGACAGGGCAGCTACGAGCAGTACTTC. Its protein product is CASSLIGQGSYEQYF.

CDR3 in amino acids: CASSQRQVRSQETQYF. The DNA for the CDR3 is TGTGCCAGCAGCCAGAGACAGGTGAGGTCACAAGAGACCCAGTACTTC. The rearrangement joins TRBV3-1 (or the pseudogene TRBV3-2) to TRBJ2-5; the D gene is possibly TRBD1 (6 bases). This CDR3 is built from 16 residues. Germline V gives CDR1 LGHDT, CDR2 YNNKEL (reference sequence). Trimming stripped 3 bases from V and 2 bases from J, with 16 bases between.

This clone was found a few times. CDR3 coding DNA: TGTGCCAGCAGCAATAGCGTGAGCACAGATACGCAGTATTTT. Protein product: CASSNSVSTDTQYF. The rearrangement joins TRBV7-8 to TRBJ2-3; perhaps TRBD2 as D (5 bases). Trimming stripped 5 bases from V and 0 bases from J, with 9 bases between. CDR3 length: 14 residues. Germline CDR1 SGHVS, CDR2 FQNEAQ.

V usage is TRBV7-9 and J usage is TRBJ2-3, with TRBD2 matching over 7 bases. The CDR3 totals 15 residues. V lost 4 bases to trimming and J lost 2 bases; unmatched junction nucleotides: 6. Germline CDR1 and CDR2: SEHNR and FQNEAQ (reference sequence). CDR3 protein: CASSSHGRPTDTQYF. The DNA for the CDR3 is TGTGCCAGCAGCTCCCACGGGAGGCCCACAGATACGCAGTATTTT.

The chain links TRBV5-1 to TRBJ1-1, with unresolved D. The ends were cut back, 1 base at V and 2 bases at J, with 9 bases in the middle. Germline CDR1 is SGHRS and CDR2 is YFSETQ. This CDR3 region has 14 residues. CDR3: CASSLSPGNTEAFF. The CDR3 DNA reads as TGCGCCAGCAGCTTGTCTCCAGGTAACACTGAAGCTTTCTTT.

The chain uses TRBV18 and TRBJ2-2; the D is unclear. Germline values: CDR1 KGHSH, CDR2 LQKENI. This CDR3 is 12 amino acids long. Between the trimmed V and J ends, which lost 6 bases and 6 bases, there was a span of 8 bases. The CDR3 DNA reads TGTGCCAGCTCCCTAATGTCCGGGGAGCTGTTTTTT. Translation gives CASSLMSGELFF.

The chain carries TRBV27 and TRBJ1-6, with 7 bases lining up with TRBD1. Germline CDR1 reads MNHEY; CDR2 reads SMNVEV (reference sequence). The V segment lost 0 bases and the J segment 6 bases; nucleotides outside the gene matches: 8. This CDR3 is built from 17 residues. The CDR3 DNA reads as TGTGCCAGCAGTTTATCACAGACAGGGAGAGGTAATTCACCCCTCCACTTT. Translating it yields CASSLSQTGRGNSPLHF.

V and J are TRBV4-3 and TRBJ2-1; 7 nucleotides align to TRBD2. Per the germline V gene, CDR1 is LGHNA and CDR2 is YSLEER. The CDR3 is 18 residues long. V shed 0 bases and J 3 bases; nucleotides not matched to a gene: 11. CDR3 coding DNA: TGCGCCAGCAGCCAAGATAGGCTGAGCGGGATGCTCTACAATGAGCAGTTCTTC. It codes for CASSQDRLSGMLYNEQFF.

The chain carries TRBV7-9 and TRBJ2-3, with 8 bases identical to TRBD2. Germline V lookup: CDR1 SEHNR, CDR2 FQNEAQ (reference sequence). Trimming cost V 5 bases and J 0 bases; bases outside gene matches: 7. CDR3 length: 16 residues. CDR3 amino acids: CASSPLGRESTDTQYF. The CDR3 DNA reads TGTGCCAGCAGCCCCCTCGGGAGGGAAAGCACAGATACGCAGTATTTT.

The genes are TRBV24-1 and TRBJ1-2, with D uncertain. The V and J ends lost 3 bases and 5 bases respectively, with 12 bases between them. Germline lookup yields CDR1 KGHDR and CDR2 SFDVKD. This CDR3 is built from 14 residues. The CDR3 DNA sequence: TGTGCCACCAGTGATCCGACCGACTCGTATGGCTACACCTTC. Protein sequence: CATSDPTDSYGYTF.

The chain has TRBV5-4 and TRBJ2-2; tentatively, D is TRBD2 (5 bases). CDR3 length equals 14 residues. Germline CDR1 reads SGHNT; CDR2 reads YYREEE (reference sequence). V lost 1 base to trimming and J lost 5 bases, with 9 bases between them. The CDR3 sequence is CASSLFRGTGELFF. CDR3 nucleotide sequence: TGTGCCAGCAGCTTGTTCCGGGGAACCGGGGAGCTGTTTTTT.

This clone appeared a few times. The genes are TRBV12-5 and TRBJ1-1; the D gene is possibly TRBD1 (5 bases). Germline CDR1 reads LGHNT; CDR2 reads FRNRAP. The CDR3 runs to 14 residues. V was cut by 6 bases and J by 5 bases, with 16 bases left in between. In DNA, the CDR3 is TGTGCTAGTGGCCTCACAGGTTCGGGTACTGAAGCTTTCTTT. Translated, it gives CASGLTGSGTEAFF.

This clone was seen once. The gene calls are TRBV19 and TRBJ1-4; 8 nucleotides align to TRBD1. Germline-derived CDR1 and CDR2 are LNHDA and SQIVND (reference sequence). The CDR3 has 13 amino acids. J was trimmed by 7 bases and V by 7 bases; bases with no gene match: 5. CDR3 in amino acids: CASNPGGSEKLFF. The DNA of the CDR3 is TGTGCCAGTAACCCAGGGGGCTCTGAAAAACTGTTTTTT.

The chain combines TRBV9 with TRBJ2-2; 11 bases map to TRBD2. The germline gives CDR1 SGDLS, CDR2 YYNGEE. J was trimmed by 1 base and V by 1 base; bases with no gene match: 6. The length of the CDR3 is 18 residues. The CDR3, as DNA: TGTGCCAGCAGCGTAAGACCCGGGACTAGCGGGAACACCGGGGAGCTGTTTTTT. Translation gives CASSVRPGTSGNTGELFF.

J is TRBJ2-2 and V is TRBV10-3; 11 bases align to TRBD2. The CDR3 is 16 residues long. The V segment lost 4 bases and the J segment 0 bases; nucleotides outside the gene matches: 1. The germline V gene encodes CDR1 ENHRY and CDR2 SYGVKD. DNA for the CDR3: TGTGCCATCAGTGGACTAGCGGGGACGAACACCGGGGAGCTGTTTTTT. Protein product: CAISGLAGTNTGELFF.

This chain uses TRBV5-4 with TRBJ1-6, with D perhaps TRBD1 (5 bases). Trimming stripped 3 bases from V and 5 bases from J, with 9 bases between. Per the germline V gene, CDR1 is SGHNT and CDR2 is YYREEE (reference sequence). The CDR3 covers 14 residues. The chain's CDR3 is CASSSQGNNSPLHF. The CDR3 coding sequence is TGTGCCAGCAGCTCCCAGGGTAATAATTCACCCCTCCACTTT.

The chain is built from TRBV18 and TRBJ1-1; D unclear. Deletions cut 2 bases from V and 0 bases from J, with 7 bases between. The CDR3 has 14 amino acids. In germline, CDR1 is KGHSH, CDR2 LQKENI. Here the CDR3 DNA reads TGTGCCAGCTCACCAAGGAGCCTGAACACTGAAGCTTTCTTT. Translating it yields CASSPRSLNTEAFF.

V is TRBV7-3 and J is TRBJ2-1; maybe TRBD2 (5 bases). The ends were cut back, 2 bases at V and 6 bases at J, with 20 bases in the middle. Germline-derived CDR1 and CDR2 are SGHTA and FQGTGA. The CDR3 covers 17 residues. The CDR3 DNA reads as TGTGCCAGCAGCTTACGGCCCTCAGGCGGGTCTGGCAATGAGCAGTTCTTC. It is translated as CASSLRPSGGSGNEQFF.

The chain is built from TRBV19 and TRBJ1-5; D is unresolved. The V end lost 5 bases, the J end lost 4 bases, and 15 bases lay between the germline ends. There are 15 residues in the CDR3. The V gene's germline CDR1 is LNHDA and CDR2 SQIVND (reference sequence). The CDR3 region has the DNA TGTGCCAGTAGTGGAGGAGGGCGGAAAAATCAGCCCCAGCATTTT. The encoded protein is CASSGGGRKNQPQHF.

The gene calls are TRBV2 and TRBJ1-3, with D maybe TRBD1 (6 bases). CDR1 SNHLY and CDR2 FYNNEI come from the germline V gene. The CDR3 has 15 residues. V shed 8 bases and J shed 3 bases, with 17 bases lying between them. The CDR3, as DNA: TGTGCCAGCCTTCCGGACAGCGTTTTTGGAAACACCATATATTTT. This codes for CASLPDSVFGNTIYF.